The 7 T cell receptor beta chains listed next were all sequenced from one sample in a study of blood T cell repertoires in COVID-19. Clones were read by immunoSEQ multiplex PCR, and TCRdb kept only the in-frame ones, dropping some. The table lists 300,000 or so clones, roughly 88% of them singletons, with 6.9% in the top ten. Sequencing was performed on peripheral blood. These receptor sequences come from a woman aged 25 to 45 who had recovered from COVID-19.

The chain uses TRBV27 and TRBJ1-3, with TRBD1 matching 9 bases. The CDR3 contains 16 residues. The ends lost 5 bases at V and 2 bases at J; junction bases unmatched: 7. Per germline, CDR1 MNHEY and CDR2 SMNVEV (reference sequence). CDR3 DNA sequence: TGTGCCAGCAGTCTGACGACAGGGGGTCCTGGAAACACCATATATTTT. Amino acid sequence: CASSLTTGGPGNTIYF.

This chain joins TRBV19 and TRBJ2-1; D possibly corresponds to TRBD2 (5 bases). The CDR3 runs 13 residues. Per the germline V gene, CDR1 is LNHDA and CDR2 is SQIVND (reference sequence). Trimming left V 5 bases short and J 5 bases short, with 10 bases between. CDR3 nucleotides: TGTGCCAGTAGTTGGCAGGAGGACAATGAGCAGTTCTTC. Protein sequence: CASSWQEDNEQFF.

The chain joins TRBV7-6 to TRBJ2-3; 9 nucleotides line up with TRBD2. CDR3 length equals 16 residues. The V gene's germline CDR1 is SGHVS and CDR2 FNYEAQ. Germline trimming cut 0 bases from V and 2 bases from J; bases unmatched to any gene: 3. The CDR3 here is CASSLATSGPTDTQYF. CDR3 in DNA: TGTGCCAGCAGCTTAGCGACTAGCGGTCCCACAGATACGCAGTATTTT.

CDR3 amino acids: CASSQASSLSYEQYF. In nucleotides, the CDR3 is TGTGCCAGCAGCCAAGCTAGCTCCCTCTCCTACGAGCAGTACTTC. The chain uses TRBV14 and TRBJ2-7; D perhaps matches TRBD2 (5 bases). Germline CDR1 reads SGHDN; CDR2 reads FVKESK. Trimming pared 1 base from V and 0 bases from J, leaving 10 bases between. The CDR3 covers 15 residues.

The chain uses TRBV5-6 and TRBJ2-7, with no clear D. This CDR3 has 14 amino acids. The germline CDR1 and CDR2 sequences are SGHDT and YYEEEE. V was shortened by 2 bases and J by 4 bases, with 13 bases between the two germline ends. The CDR3: CASSFLVPTYEQYF. In DNA, the CDR3 is TGTGCCAGCAGCTTCTTAGTCCCTACTTACGAGCAGTACTTC.

The V gene is TRBV24-1, the J gene TRBJ1-4; TRBD1 matches at 8 bases. Per germline, CDR1 KGHDR and CDR2 SFDVKD. V was pared by 10 bases and J by 2 bases, with 5 bases of the junction left unmatched. CDR3 size: 14 residues. As DNA, the CDR3 is TGTGCCACGCAACAGGGGGGCACTAATGAAAAACTGTTTTTT. It is translated as CATQQGGTNEKLFF.

This clone came up a few times. The V gene is TRBV28, the J gene TRBJ2-1; perhaps TRBD2 as D (6 bases). CDR1 is MDHEN and CDR2 is SYDVKM in the germline V gene. V lost 8 bases, J lost 6 bases, and 14 bases lay in between. The CDR3 contains 13 residues. The CDR3 reads CASLPGGTNEQFF. CDR3 DNA: TGTGCCAGCTTACCGGGCGGGACCAATGAGCAGTTCTTC.